The present entry profiles one T cell receptor beta chain with its context. Its target is unknown. The second PCR ran roughly 7 to 11 cycles with a sample-barcoded 5' primer and J-beta primers. In TCRdb, the 5' RACE reads were re-called with MiXCR into one record per CDR3 protein. The sample includes about 540,000 distinct CDR3 sequences, 24% of them seen just once. Total RNA, at least 6 micrograms per sample, came from PBMCs. V was cut by 1 base and J by 1 base, with 17 bases left in between. This CDR3 spans 18 amino acids. CDR1 and CDR2 from the germline V gene are SGHTA and FQGNSA. The sample comes from a study of blood T cells in healthy people across ages. General study results and limits: In older individuals, TCR beta diversity per million T cells was lower, falling roughly linearly with age.

A further study also used this sample, focusing on T cells of mothers and their children. In that study: Study donors consisted of a few healthy Caucasian mothers and their six children.

The rearrangement links TRBV7-2 to TRBJ2-4; either TRBD1 or TRBD2 may supply D (5 bases each). Source material: blood. The origin of this receptor is a boy aged 5 to 17 in good health. CDR3 bases: TGTGCCAGCAGCTTAGGTCCAGGGCGGGTTAAGGCCAAAAACATTCAGTACTTC. It codes for CASSLGPGRVKAKNIQYF.